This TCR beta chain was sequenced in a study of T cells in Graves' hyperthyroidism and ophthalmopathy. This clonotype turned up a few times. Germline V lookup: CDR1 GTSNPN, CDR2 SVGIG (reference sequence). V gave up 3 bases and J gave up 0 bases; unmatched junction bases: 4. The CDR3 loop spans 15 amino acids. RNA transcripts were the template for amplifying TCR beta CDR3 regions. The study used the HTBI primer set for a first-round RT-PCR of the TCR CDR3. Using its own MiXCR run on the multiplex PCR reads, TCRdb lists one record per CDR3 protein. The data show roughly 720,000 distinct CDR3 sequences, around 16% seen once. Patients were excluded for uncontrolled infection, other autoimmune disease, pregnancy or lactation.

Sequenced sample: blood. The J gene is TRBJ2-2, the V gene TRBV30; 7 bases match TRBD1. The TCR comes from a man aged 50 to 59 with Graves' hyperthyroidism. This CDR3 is CAWRETGTNTGELFF. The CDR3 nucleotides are TGTGCCTGGAGAGAGACAGGGACGAACACCGGGGAGCTGTTTTTT.